What follows are 17 T cell receptor beta chains derived from one specimen sequenced in a study of T cells in localized non-small cell lung cancer. Using immunoSEQ multiplex PCR, the repertoire was profiled, and TCRdb retains in-frame clones only, with some absent. The sample lists around 5,100 clones; roughly 82% were seen once. The source was peripheral blood mononuclear cells, collected before any cancer treatment. These receptor sequences come from an older female donor with stage II lung adenocarcinoma.

The CDR3: CASRASGPANYGYTF. DNA for the CDR3: TGTGCCAGTAGGGCATCAGGCCCTGCTAACTATGGCTACACCTTC. The rearrangement uses TRBV19 and TRBJ1-2, with D unclear. The CDR3 loop spans 15 amino acids. Trimming cost V 6 bases and J 0 bases, with 14 bases left between them. Germline values: CDR1 LNHDA, CDR2 SQIVND (reference sequence).

The chain combines TRBV27 with TRBJ2-7, with D perhaps matching TRBD1 or TRBD2 (5 bases each). The V end was cut by 2 bases, the J end by 5 bases, with 19 bases between. Germline V CDR1 and CDR2: MNHEY, SMNVEV (reference sequence). The CDR3 length is 16 residues. The CDR3: CASSLGLGELFHEQYF. The CDR3 bases are TGTGCCAGCAGTTTAGGTTTAGGGGAGCTCTTCCACGAGCAGTACTTC.

The CDR3 coding sequence is TGTGCCAGCAGCGTAGCCGGATATGGATATGGCTACACCTTC. This translates into CASSVAGYGYGYTF. This chain joins TRBV9 and TRBJ1-2; D is undetermined. Germline CDR1 is SGDLS and CDR2 is YYNGEE. The ends were cut back, 0 bases at V and 5 bases at J, with 11 bases in the middle. The CDR3 runs 14 residues.

The chain carries TRBV2 and TRBJ2-2; D could derive from TRBD1 or TRBD2 (6 bases each). The CDR3 loop spans 13 amino acids. Between the trimmed V and J ends, which lost 8 bases and 7 bases, there was a span of 14 bases. The V gene's germline CDR1 is SNHLY and CDR2 FYNNEI. The CDR3 protein is CASLGGQLGELFF. The CDR3 region has the DNA TGTGCCAGCTTAGGGGGGCAACTCGGGGAGCTGTTTTTT.

The sample holds one count of this clone. This chain links TRBV5-1 with TRBJ2-2; 11 bases line up with TRBD2. Unmatched junction bases numbered 4, after V lost 6 bases and J lost 3 bases. The CDR3 consists of 15 residues. CDR1 is SGHRS, CDR2 YFSETQ, per germline. In nucleotides, the CDR3 is TGCGCCAGCAAGCTACTAGCGGGGGACACCGGGGAGCTGTTTTTT. Translating gives CASKLLAGDTGELFF.

The V and J genes are TRBV7-8 and TRBJ1-5; weak D call: TRBD1 (5 bases). CDR3 size: 15 residues. Germline V lookup: CDR1 SGHVS, CDR2 FQNEAQ. V lost 4 bases and J lost 5, with 15 bases in between. The chain's CDR3 is CASSSETGTDQPQHF. CDR3 coding DNA: TGTGCCAGCAGCTCAGAGACCGGGACGGATCAGCCCCAGCATTTT.

The chain joins TRBV9 to TRBJ2-2; TRBD2 matches 9 bases. The length of the CDR3 is 17 residues. With 0 bases clipped from V and 6 bases from J, the junction kept 9 bases outside the gene matches. CDR1 is SGDLS, CDR2 YYNGEE, per germline. The CDR3 bases are TGTGCCAGCAGCGTAGTGCCAGCGGGGGGTATATCCGGGGAGCTGTTTTTT. As protein: CASSVVPAGGISGELFF.

This clone was detected once. J is TRBJ1-1 and V is TRBV12-5; D is unclear. The ends were cut back, 6 bases at V and 5 bases at J, with 19 bases in the middle. Looked up from germline, CDR1 is LGHNT and CDR2 is FRNRAP. CDR3 length: 15 amino acids. This CDR3 reads CASGDSNTRHTEAFF. The CDR3 DNA sequence: TGTGCTAGTGGGGATTCCAACACTCGGCATACTGAAGCTTTCTTT.

This clone was observed once. CDR3 DNA: TGTGCCAGCAGAAGGACAGGGGGCCCTGAAGCTTTCTTT. Translating it yields CASRRTGGPEAFF. The rearrangement links TRBV6-5 to TRBJ1-1; 11 bases are a match to TRBD1. Trimming removed 6 bases from V and 6 bases from J; junction bases left unmatched: 3. CDR3 length: 13 residues. Germline assignment: CDR1 MNHEY and CDR2 SVGAGI.

This clone ranks as hyperexpanded (1% or more). The chain joins TRBV14 to TRBJ2-1; 11 bases match TRBD1. J was trimmed by 5 bases and V by 3 bases; bases with no gene match: 6. The CDR3 is made up of 16 amino acids. Germline CDR1 reads SGHDN; CDR2 reads FVKESK. The CDR3 is CASSQVPGQGDNEQFF. The DNA of the CDR3 is TGTGCCAGCAGCCAGGTACCGGGACAGGGGGACAATGAGCAGTTCTTC.

The gene calls are TRBV7-3 and TRBJ2-3, with 9 bases fitting TRBD2. The ends lost 4 bases at V and 2 bases at J; junction bases unmatched: 1. This CDR3 is 14 amino acids long. Germline V gene data show CDR1 as SGHTA and CDR2 as FQGTGA. As DNA, the CDR3 is TGTGCCAGCAGCTGGGGACTAGCCACAGATACGCAGTATTTT. This sequence encodes CASSWGLATDTQYF.

CDR3 DNA: TGTGCCAGCAGCGCCCTTGGGACTAGCGGCCAAGAGACCCAGTACTTC. Its protein product is CASSALGTSGQETQYF. The J gene is TRBJ2-5, the V gene TRBV9, with TRBD2 matching over 11 bases. The V segment lost 3 bases and the J segment 1 base; nucleotides outside the gene matches: 5. Looked up from germline, CDR1 is SGDLS and CDR2 is YYNGEE. The CDR3 consists of 16 residues.

The J gene is TRBJ1-1, the V gene TRBV4-1, with D tentatively TRBD1 (6 bases). The V end was cut by 4 bases, the J end by 4 bases, with 16 bases between. Germline V gives CDR1 MGHRA, CDR2 YSYEKL. The CDR3 contains 15 residues. In nucleotides, the CDR3 is TGCGCCAGCAGCCTAGGGGGAGGGGAGGCCACTGAAGCTTTCTTT. Residues: CASSLGGGEATEAFF.

This chain connects TRBV2 to TRBJ1-5; a weak D match, TRBD1 (6 bases). Germline-derived CDR1 and CDR2 are SNHLY and FYNNEI. The V and J ends lost 7 bases and 10 bases respectively, with 14 bases between them. The CDR3 loop spans 12 amino acids. CDR3 DNA: TGTGCCAGCACCGCCCCCAGGGGACCCCAGCATTTT. Translation gives CASTAPRGPQHF.

V usage is TRBV6-6 and J usage is TRBJ2-1; D ambiguous. Per the germline V gene, CDR1 is MNHNY and CDR2 is SVGAGI (reference sequence). This CDR3 is 16 amino acids long. V was shortened by 6 bases and J by 5 bases, with 20 bases between the two germline ends. The CDR3 spells CASSRNSANLNNEQFF. For the CDR3, the DNA is TGTGCCAGCAGCCGTAACTCCGCCAACCTGAACAATGAGCAGTTCTTC.

The V gene is TRBV18, the J gene TRBJ2-2, with 7 bases aligning to TRBD1. Germline CDR1 is KGHSH and CDR2 is LQKENI. The CDR3 runs 16 residues. V lost 6 bases, J lost 0 bases, and 7 bases stayed unmatched. The CDR3 reads CASSTVGTANTGELFF. CDR3 bases: TGTGCCAGCTCCACAGTAGGGACAGCGAACACCGGGGAGCTGTTTTTT.

The chain recombines TRBV27 with TRBJ2-1; 7 bases fit TRBD1. Germline CDR1 and CDR2: MNHEY and SMNVEV (reference sequence). The CDR3 is 15 amino acids. V shed 2 bases, J shed 6 bases, and the junction held 7 bases outside the gene matches. In DNA, the CDR3 is TGTGCCAGCAGTTTAGACAGGGCTCTAGGCAATGAGCAGTTCTTC. It encodes CASSLDRALGNEQFF.